The 18 T cell receptor beta chains reported below all come from one sample, sequenced in a study of cytomegalovirus exposure and HLA in healthy donors. TCRdb's table, derived via immunoSEQ multiplex PCR, lists solely in-frame clones and lacks some. Of 50,000 or so clones in the sample, over 90% were seen once. Sequencing was done on a sample of PBMCs. The receptors originated from a man aged 18 to 30 in good health and CMV-seronegative.

J is TRBJ2-7 and V is TRBV27; D is possibly TRBD2 (7 bases). The CDR3 is 17 amino acids. Germline CDR1 MNHEY, CDR2 SMNVEV (reference sequence). The germline V and J ends were trimmed by 3 bases and 0 bases, with 18 bases remaining between them. CDR3 amino acids: CASSLGGMRGGSYEQYF. The CDR3 DNA sequence: TGTGCCAGCAGTTTGGGGGGGATGAGAGGGGGCTCCTACGAGCAGTACTTC.

This clone was recorded once. This sequence joins TRBV7-7 and TRBJ2-7, with 7 positions matching TRBD1. The ends lost 1 base at V and 4 bases at J; junction bases unmatched: 13. The CDR3 is 17 residues long. Looked up from germline, CDR1 is SSHAT and CDR2 is FNYEAQ (reference sequence). DNA of the CDR3: TGTGCCAGCAGCTTAGTCACCCCCGGACAGGTTTATTACGAGCAGTACTTC. It encodes CASSLVTPGQVYYEQYF.

This clone has a single count. This chain links TRBV19 with TRBJ1-4; 8 bases map to TRBD1. V dropped 9 bases and J dropped 7; count of bases not matched to a gene: 7. CDR3 size: 13 residues. The germline gives CDR1 LNHDA, CDR2 SQIVND (reference sequence). The DNA for the CDR3 is TGTGCCAGCCAGACAGGGGCAGCTGAAAAACTGTTTTTT. This translates into CASQTGAAEKLFF.

The chain joins TRBV6-5 to TRBJ1-5; 8 bases align to TRBD1. With V trimmed by 6 bases and J by 6 bases, 7 bases remained unmatched. This CDR3 is 14 amino acids long. Germline-derived CDR1 and CDR2 are MNHEY and SVGAGI. The CDR3 nucleotides read TGTGCCAGCAGCCGGACAGGGCTCGGTCAGCCCCAGCATTTT. It translates to CASSRTGLGQPQHF.

The chain employs TRBV25-1 and TRBJ1-1; possible D gene TRBD1, 6 bases. The CDR3 runs to 14 residues. V gave up 7 bases and J gave up 4 bases, with 16 bases separating them. The germline V gene has CDR1 MGHDK and CDR2 SYGVNS. The CDR3 is CASTPEQGGTEAFF. DNA of the CDR3: TGTGCCAGCACCCCAGAGCAAGGGGGCACTGAAGCTTTCTTT. Drawing the rest from reference TRBV25-1 and TRBJ1-1, the complete variable domain is EADIYQTPRYLVIGTGKKITLECSQTMGHDKMYWYQQDPGMELHLIHYSYGVNSTEKGDLSSESTVSRIRTEHFPLTLESARPSHTSQYLCASTPEQGGTEAFFGQGTRLTVV.

This sequence joins TRBV7-2 and TRBJ2-5; D is uncertain. V dropped 6 bases and J dropped 1 base, with 9 bases sitting between them. The V gene's germline CDR1 is SGHTA and CDR2 FQGNSA. CDR3 length: 13 amino acids. The CDR3 region has the DNA TGTGCCAGCAGGAGGTCGGTCCAAGAGACCCAGTACTTC. Its protein product is CASRRSVQETQYF.

V and J are TRBV5-5 and TRBJ2-7, with D tentatively TRBD2 (6 bases). CDR1 and CDR2 (germline): SGHKS, YYEKEE (reference sequence). The CDR3 sequence is 14 residues long. Between the trimmed V and J ends, which lost 0 bases and 6 bases, there was a span of 13 bases. The CDR3 spells CASSLGAGSGEQYF. CDR3 DNA: TGTGCCAGCAGCTTGGGCGCGGGGTCCGGCGAGCAGTACTTC. The full variable domain, completed using reference TRBV5-5 and TRBJ2-7, is DAGVTQSPTHLIKTRGQQVTLRCSPISGHKSVSWYQQVLGQGPQFIFQYYEKEERGRGNFPDRFSARQFPNYSSELNVNALLLGDSALYLCASSLGAGSGEQYFGPGTRLTVT.

As regards this clone: Germline and junction disagree at one end, which may indicate a read error. V gene TRBV4-3 combines with J gene TRBJ1-3; 7 positions match TRBD1. The CDR3 sequence is 18 residues long. Germline lookup yields CDR1 LGHNA and CDR2 YSLEER. CDR3 in amino acids: CVSSQEGAGGVSGNTIYF. Here the CDR3 DNA reads TGCGTCAGCAGCCAAGAGGGGGCGGGGGGCGTCTCTGGAAACACCATATATTTT.

The genes are TRBV28 and TRBJ1-2; tentative D call: TRBD1 (5 bases). CDR1 MDHEN and CDR2 SYDVKM come from the germline V gene. Trimming removed 1 base from V and 8 bases from J, with 8 bases in between. CDR3 size: 12 residues. In DNA, the CDR3 is TGTGCCAGCAGTTTATCAGGGTACGGCTACACCTTC. Translation: CASSLSGYGYTF.

The chain employs TRBV28 and TRBJ2-1; D may be TRBD1 (7 bases). The length of the CDR3 is 15 residues. The V end was cut by 8 bases, the J end by 4 bases, with 18 bases between. Germline lookup yields CDR1 MDHEN and CDR2 SYDVKM. CDR3: CASVDTGEVYNEQFF. DNA for the CDR3: TGTGCCAGCGTTGATACAGGGGAGGTGTACAATGAGCAGTTCTTC.

The chain couples TRBV10-3 to TRBJ2-2; 9 bases are a match to TRBD1. Per the germline V gene, CDR1 is ENHRY and CDR2 is SYGVKD. V shed 5 bases and J 5 bases; nucleotides not matched to a gene: 12. The CDR3 has 17 residues. The CDR3 DNA reads TGTGCCATCAGTCTTACCGGGACAGGGTCCCGAACCGGGGAGCTGTTTTTT. Translated, it gives CAISLTGTGSRTGELFF.

The table lists this clone with a count of one. This sequence joins TRBV4-3 and TRBJ1-3, with 7 bases identical to TRBD1. There are 15 residues in the CDR3. The V gene's germline CDR1 is LGHNA and CDR2 YSLEER. With 0 bases clipped from V and 2 bases from J, the junction kept 1 base outside the gene matches. CDR3 DNA: TGCGCCAGCAGCCAAGATGGACAGGCTGGAAACACCATATATTTT. It specifies CASSQDGQAGNTIYF.

This chain joins TRBV28 and TRBJ2-3, with a possible D match to TRBD2 (5 bases). The CDR3 contains 15 residues. The ends were cut back, 5 bases at V and 5 bases at J, with 17 bases in the middle. The germline V gene encodes CDR1 MDHEN and CDR2 SYDVKM. The CDR3 region has the DNA TGTGCCAGCAGTCCCTCCCTAATACGGGGAGATACGCAGTATTTT. It encodes CASSPSLIRGDTQYF.

V gene TRBV5-1 combines with J gene TRBJ2-1; D is perhaps TRBD1 (5 bases). The germline V gene has CDR1 SGHRS and CDR2 YFSETQ. V gave up 0 bases and J gave up 6 bases, with 10 bases separating them. There are 14 residues in the CDR3. Written as DNA, the CDR3 is TGCGCCAGCAGCTTGGGCACCCAGGGCAATGAGCAGTTCTTC. Translated, it gives CASSLGTQGNEQFF. The full variable domain, in which reference TRBV5-1 and TRBJ2-1 provide the parts outside the CDR3, is KAGVTQTPRYLIKTRGQQVTLSCSPISGHRSVSWYQQTPGQGLQFLFEYFSETQRNKGNFPGRFSGRQFSNSRSEMNVSTLELGDSALYLCASSLGTQGNEQFFGPGTRLTVL.

This clone has a single count. The CDR3 sequence is CASSLVDGGEEQFF. The CDR3 DNA reads as TGTGCCAGCAGCTTAGTGGATGGCGGAGAGGAGCAGTTCTTC. This chain connects TRBV11-3 to TRBJ2-1; no definite D call. CDR1 and CDR2 from the germline V gene are SGHNT and YENEEA. The CDR3 is 14 amino acids. Trimming stripped 1 base from V and 10 bases from J, with 14 bases between.

The rearrangement uses TRBV5-1 and TRBJ2-3; a possible D gene is TRBD2 (6 bases). CDR3 length: 16 residues. V lost 0 bases, J lost 4 bases, and 15 bases lay in between. Germline CDR1 reads SGHRS; CDR2 reads YFSETQ. The CDR3, as DNA: TGCGCCAGCAGCTTGGTAGGGACTCAAGGCGCAGATACGCAGTATTTT. Translating gives CASSLVGTQGADTQYF.

This chain joins TRBV28 and TRBJ1-2, with D unresolved. With 3 bases removed from V and 8 bases from J, the gap between germline ends came to 16 bases. CDR1 and CDR2 from the germline V gene are MDHEN and SYDVKM. This CDR3 spans 14 amino acids. In nucleotides, the CDR3 is TGTGCCAGCAGTTTGGGCCAGGAGGTAGGAGGCTACACCTTC. Its protein product is CASSLGQEVGGYTF.

J is TRBJ1-1 and V is TRBV5-1; 7 bases align to TRBD1. CDR3 length: 15 residues. Trimming cost V 2 bases and J 5 bases; bases outside gene matches: 9. Germline lookup yields CDR1 SGHRS and CDR2 YFSETQ. CDR3 amino acids: CASSLIQGQGTEAFF. The CDR3 coding sequence is TGCGCCAGCAGCTTAATACAGGGGCAGGGTACTGAAGCTTTCTTT.